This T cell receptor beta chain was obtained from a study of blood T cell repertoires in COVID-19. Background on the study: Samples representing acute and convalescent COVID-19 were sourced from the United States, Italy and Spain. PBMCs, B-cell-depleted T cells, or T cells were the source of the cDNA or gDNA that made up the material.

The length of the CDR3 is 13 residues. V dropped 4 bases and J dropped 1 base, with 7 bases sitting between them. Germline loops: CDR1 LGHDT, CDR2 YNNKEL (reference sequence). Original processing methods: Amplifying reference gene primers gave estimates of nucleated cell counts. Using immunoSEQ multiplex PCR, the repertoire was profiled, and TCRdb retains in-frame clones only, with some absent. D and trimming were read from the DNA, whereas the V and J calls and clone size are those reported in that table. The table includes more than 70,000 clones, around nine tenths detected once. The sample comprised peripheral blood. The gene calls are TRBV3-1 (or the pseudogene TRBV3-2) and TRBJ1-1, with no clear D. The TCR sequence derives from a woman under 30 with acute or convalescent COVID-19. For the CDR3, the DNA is TGTGCCAGCAGCCCCAGGCCGAACACTGAAGCTTTCTTT. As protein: CASSPRPNTEAFF.